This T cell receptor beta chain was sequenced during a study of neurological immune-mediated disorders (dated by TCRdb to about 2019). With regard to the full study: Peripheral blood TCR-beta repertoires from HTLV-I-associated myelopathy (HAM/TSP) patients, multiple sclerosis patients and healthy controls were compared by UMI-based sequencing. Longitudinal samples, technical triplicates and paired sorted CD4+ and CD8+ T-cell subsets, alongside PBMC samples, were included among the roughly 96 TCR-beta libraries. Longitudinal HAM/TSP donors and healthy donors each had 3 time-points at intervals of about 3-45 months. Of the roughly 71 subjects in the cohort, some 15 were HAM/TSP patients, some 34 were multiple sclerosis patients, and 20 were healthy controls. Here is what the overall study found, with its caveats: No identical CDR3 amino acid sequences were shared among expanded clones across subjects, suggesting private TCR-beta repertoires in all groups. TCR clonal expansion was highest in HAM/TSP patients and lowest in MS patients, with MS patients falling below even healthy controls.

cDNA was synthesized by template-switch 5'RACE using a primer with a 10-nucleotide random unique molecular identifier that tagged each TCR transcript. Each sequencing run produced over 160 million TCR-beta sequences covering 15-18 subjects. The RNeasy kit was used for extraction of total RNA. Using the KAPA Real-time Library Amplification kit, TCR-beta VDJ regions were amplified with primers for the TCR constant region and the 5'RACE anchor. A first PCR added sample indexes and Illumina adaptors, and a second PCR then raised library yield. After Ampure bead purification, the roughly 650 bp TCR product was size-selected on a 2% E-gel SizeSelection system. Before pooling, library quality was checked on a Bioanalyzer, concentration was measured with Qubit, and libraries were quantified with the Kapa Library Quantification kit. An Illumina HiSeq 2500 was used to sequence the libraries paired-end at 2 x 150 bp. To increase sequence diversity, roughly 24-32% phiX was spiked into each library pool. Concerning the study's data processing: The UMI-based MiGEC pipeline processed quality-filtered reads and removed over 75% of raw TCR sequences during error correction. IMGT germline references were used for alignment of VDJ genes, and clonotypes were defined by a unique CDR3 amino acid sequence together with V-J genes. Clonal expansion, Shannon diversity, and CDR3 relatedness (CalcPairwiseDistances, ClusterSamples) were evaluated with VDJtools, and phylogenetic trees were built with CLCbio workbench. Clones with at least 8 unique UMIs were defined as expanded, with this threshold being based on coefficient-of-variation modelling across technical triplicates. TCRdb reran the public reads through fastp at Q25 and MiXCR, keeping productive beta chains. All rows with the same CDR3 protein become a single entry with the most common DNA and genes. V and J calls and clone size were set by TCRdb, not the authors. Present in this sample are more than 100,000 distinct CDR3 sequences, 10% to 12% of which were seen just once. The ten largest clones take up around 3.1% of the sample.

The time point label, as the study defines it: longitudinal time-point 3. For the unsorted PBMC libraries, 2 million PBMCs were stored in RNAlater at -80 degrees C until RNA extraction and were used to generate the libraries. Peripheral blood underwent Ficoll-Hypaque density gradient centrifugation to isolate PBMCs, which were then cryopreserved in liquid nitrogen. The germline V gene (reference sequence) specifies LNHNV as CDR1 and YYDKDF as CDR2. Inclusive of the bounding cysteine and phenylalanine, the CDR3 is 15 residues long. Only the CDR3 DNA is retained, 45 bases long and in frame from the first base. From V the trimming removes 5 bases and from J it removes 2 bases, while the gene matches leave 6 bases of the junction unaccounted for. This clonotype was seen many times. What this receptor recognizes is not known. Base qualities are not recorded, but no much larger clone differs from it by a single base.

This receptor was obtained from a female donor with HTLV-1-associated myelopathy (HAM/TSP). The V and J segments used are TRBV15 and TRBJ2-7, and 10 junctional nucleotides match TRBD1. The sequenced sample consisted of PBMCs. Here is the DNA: TGTGCCACCAGCCATGACAGGGGGCCTACCTACGAGCAGTACTTC. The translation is CATSHDRGPTYEQYF.